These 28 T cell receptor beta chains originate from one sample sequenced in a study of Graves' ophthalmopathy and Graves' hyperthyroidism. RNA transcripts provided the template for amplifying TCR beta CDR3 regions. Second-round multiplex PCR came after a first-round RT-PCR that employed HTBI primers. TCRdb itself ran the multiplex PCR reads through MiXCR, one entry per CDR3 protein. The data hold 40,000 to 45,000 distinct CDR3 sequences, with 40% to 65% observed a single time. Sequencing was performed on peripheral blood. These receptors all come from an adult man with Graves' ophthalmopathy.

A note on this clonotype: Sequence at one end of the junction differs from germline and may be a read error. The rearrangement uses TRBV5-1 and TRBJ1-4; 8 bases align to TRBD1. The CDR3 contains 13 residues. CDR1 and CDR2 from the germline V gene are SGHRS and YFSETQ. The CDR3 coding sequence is TGCGCCGGCAAGGACAGGGCGAATGAAAAACTGGTTTTT. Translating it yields CAGKDRANEKLVF.

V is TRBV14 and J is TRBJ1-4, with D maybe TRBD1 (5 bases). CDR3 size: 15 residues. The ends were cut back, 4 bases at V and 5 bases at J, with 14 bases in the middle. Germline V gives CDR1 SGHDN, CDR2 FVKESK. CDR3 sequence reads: CASSLQLGTNEKLFF. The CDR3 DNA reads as TGTGCCAGCAGCCTTCAGCTGGGGACCAATGAAAAACTGTTTTTT.

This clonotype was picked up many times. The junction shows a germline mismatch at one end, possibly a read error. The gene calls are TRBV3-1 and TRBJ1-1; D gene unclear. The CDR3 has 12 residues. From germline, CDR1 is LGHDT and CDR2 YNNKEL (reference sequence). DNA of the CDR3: TGTGCCAGCAGCCTTCCCCCCCAGGCGGTATATTTT. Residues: CASSLPPQAVYF.

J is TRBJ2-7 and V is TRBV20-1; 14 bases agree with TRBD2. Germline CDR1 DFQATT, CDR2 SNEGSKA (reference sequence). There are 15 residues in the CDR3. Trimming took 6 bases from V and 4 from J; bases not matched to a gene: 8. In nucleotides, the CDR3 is TGCAGTGCCAGCGGGACTAGCGGGAGTTTTTACGAGCAGTACTTC. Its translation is CSASGTSGSFYEQYF.

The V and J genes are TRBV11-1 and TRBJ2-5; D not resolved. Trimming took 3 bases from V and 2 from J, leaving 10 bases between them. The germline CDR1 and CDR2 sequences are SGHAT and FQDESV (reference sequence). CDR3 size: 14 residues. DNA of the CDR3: TGTGCCAGCAGCTTCATATCAGCTCAAGAGACCCAGTACTTC. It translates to CASSFISAQETQYF.

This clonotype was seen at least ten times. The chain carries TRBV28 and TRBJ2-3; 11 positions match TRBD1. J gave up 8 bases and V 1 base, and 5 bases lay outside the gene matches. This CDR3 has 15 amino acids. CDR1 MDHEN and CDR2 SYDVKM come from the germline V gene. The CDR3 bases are TGTGCCAGCAGTTTATCAGGACAGGGGGCACGTACGCAGTATTTT. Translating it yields CASSLSGQGARTQYF.

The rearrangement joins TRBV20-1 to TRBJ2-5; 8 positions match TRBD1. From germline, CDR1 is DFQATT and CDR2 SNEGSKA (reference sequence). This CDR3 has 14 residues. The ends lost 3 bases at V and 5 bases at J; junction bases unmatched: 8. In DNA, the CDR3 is TGCAGTGCTAGTTTGGCAGGGGGCCGTGAGACCCAGTACTTC. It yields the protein CSASLAGGRETQYF.

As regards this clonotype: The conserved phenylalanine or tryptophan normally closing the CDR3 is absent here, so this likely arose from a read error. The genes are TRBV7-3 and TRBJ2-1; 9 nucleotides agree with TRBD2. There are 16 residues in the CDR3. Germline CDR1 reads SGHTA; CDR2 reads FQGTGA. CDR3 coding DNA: TGTGCCAACAGCTCCCAAGGCGGGGGGGCCATAGGTGAGCAGTTCGTC. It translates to CANSSQGGGAIGEQFV.

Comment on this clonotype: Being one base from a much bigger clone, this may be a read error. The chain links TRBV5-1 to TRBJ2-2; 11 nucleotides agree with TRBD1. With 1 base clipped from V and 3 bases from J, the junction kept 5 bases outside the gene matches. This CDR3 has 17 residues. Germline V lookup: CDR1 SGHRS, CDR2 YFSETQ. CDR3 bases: TGCGCCAGCAGCTTGCCCTGGACAGGGGGCGACACCGGGGAGCTGTTTTTT. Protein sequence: CASSLPWTGGDTGELFF.

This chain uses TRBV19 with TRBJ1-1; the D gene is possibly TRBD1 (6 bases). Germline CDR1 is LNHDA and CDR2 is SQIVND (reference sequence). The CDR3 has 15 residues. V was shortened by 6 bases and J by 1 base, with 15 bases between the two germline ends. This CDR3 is CASSPNREANTEAFF. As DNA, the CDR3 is TGTGCCAGTAGCCCGAACAGGGAAGCGAACACTGAAGCTTTCTTT.

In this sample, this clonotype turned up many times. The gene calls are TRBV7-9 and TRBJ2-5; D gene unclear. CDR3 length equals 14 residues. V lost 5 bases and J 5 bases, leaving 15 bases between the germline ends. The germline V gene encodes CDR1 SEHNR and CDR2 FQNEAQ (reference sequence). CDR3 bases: TGTGCCAGCAGCCCGGCCCTAGTTGGGGAGACCCAGTACTTC. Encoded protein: CASSPALVGETQYF.

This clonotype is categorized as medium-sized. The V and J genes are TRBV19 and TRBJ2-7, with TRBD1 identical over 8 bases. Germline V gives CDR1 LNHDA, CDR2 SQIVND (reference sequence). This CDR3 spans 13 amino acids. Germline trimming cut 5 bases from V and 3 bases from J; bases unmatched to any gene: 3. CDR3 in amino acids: CASSLGQGYEQYF. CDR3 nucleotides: TGTGCCAGTAGTCTAGGACAGGGCTACGAGCAGTACTTC.

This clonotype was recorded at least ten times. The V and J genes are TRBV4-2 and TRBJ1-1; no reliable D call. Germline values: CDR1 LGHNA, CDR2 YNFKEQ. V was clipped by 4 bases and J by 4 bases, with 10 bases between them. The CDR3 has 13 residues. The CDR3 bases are TGTGCCAGCAGCCCTGTGACGGGCACTGAAGCTTTCTTT. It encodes CASSPVTGTEAFF.

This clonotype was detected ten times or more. This CDR3 reads CASSLERDRQALEQFF. The CDR3, as DNA: TGTGCCAGCAGCTTAGAACGGGACAGGCAAGCGCTTGAGCAGTTCTTC. The rearrangement uses TRBV11-2 and TRBJ2-1; 8 bases agree with TRBD1. This CDR3 has 16 residues. Germline CDR1 reads SGHAT; CDR2 reads FQNNGV. V trimming: 0 bases; J trimming: 9 bases; junction bases outside the gene matches: 10. Supplemented by reference TRBV11-2 and TRBJ2-1, the full variable domain reads EAGVAQSPRYKIIEKRQSVAFWCNPISGHATLYWYQQILGQGPKLLIQFQNNGVVDDSQLPKDRFSAERLKGVDSTLKIQPAKLEDSAVYLCASSLERDRQALEQFFGPGTRLTVL.

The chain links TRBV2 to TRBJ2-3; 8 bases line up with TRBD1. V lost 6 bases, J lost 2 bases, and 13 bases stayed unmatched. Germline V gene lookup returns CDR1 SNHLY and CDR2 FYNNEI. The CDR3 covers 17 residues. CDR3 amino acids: CASSVPPGQDTTDTQYF. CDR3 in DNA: TGTGCCAGCAGCGTTCCCCCGGGACAGGATACCACAGATACGCAGTATTTT.

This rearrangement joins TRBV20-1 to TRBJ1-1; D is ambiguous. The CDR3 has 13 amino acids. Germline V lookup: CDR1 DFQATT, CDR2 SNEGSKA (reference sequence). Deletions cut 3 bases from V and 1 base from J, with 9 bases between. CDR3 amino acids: CSASQVTNTEAFF. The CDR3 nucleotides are TGCAGTGCTAGCCAGGTGACGAACACTGAAGCTTTCTTT.

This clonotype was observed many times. The CDR3 DNA sequence: TGCAGTGCTAAAGGGTCCGGACGTTCAGGCACCGACTCGGCACCCCTCCACTTT. Its protein product is CSAKGSGRSGTDSAPLHF. The chain recombines TRBV20-1 with TRBJ1-6; D gene ambiguous. V gave up 4 bases and J gave up 11 bases, with 30 bases separating them. Germline assignment: CDR1 DFQATT and CDR2 SNEGSKA (reference sequence). The CDR3 is 18 residues long.

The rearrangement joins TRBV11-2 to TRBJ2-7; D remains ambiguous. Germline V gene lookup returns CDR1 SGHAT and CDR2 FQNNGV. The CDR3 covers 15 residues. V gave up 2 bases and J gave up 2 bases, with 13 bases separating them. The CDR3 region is CASSLRISGTYEQYV. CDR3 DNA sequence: TGTGCCAGCAGCTTACGGATCTCTGGCACCTACGAGCAGTACGTC.

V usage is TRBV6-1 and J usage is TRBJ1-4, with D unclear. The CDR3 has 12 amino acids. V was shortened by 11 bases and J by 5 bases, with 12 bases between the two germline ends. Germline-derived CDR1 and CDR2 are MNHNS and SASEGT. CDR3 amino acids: CASRRGNEKLFF. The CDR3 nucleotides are TGTGCCTCCCGTCGGGGAAATGAAAAACTGTTTTTT.

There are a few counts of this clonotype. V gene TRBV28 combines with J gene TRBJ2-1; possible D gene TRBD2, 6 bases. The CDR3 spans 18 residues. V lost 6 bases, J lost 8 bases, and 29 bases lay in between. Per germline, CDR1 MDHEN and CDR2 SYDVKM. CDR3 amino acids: CASRGSGGFGTIGDEQFF. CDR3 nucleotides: TGTGCCAGCAGAGGCTCTGGAGGGTTCGGGACCATAGGCGATGAGCAGTTCTTC.

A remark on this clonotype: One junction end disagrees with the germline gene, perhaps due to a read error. In DNA, the CDR3 is TGCGCCAGCAGCTTGGCCACCGGGAGGTGGGACTTC. Translated: CASSLATGRWDF. This rearrangement joins TRBV5-1 to TRBJ2-7, with 7 bases lining up with TRBD2. CDR1 is SGHRS and CDR2 is YFSETQ in the germline V gene. This CDR3 has 12 residues. Supplemented by reference TRBV5-1 and TRBJ2-7, the full variable domain reads KAGVTQTPRYLIKTRGQQVTLSCSPISGHRSVSWYQQTPGQGLQFLFEYFSETQRNKGNFPGRFSGRQFSNSRSEMNVSTLELGDSALYLCASSLATGRWDFGPGTRLTVT.

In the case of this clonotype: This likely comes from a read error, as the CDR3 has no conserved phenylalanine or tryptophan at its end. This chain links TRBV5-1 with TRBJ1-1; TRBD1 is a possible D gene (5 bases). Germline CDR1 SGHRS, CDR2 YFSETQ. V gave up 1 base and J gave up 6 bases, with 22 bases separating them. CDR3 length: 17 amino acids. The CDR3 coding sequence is TGCGCCAGCAGCTTGTCGCCGTCGACAGTCCAGAGCGCTGAAGCTTTCTCT. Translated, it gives CASSLSPSTVQSAEAFS.

In DNA, the CDR3 is TGTGCCAGCGAGGCCAGCGGAGTGAACACTGAAGCTTTCTTT. Translation: CASEASGVNTEAFF. The chain couples TRBV2 to TRBJ1-1; D unresolved. V lost 8 bases and J 0 bases, leaving 13 bases between the germline ends. The germline V gene encodes CDR1 SNHLY and CDR2 FYNNEI. CDR3 size: 14 residues.

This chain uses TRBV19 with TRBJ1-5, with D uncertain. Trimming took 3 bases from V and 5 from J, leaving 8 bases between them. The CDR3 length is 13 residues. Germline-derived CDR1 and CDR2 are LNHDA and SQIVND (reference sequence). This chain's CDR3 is CASSIGRDQPQHF. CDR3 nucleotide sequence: TGTGCCAGTAGTATCGGCCGGGATCAGCCCCAGCATTTT.

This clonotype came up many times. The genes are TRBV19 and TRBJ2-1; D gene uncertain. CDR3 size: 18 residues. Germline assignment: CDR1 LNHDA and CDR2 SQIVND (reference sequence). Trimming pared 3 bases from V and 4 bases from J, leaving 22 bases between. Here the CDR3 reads CASSISRFSRHPYNEQFF. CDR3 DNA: TGTGCCAGTAGTATTAGTAGATTTAGTCGGCACCCATACAATGAGCAGTTCTTC.

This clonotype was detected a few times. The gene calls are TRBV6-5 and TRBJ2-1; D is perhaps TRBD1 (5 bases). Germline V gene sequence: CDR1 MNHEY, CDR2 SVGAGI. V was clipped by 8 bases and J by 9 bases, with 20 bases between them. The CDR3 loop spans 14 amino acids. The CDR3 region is CASSGPPGPLEQFF. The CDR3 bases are TGTGCCAGCTCAGGGCCCCCCGGGCCGCTTGAGCAGTTCTTC.

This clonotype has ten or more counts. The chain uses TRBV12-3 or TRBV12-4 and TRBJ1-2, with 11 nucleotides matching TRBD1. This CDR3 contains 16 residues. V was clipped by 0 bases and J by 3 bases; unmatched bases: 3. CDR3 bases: TGTGCCAGCAGTTTAGCCGGGACAGGGGGACACTATGGCTACACCTTC. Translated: CASSLAGTGGHYGYTF.

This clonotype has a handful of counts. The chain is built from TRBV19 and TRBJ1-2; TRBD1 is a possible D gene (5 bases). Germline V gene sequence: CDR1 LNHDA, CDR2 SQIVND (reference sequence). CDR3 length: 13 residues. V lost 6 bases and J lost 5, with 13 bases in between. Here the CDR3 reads CASRRTSWYGYTF. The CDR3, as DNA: TGTGCCAGTAGACGGACAAGTTGGTATGGCTACACCTTC.